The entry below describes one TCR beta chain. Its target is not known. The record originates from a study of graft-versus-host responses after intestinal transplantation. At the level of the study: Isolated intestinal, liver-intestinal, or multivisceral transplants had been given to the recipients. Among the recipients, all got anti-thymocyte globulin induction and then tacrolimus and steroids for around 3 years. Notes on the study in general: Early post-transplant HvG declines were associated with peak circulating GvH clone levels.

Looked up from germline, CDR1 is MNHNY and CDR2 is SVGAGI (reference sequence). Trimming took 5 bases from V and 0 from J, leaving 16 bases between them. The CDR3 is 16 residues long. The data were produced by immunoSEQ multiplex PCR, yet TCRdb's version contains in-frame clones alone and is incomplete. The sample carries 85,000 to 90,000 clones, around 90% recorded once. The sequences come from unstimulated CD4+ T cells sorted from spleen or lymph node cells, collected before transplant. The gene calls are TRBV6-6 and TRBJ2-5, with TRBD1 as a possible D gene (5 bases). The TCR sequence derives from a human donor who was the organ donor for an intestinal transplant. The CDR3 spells CASSDWTIGDQETQYF. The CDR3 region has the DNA TGTGCCAGCAGTGACTGGACAATAGGGGACCAAGAGACCCAGTACTTC.